These T cell receptor beta chains were read from a single sample in a study of T cells in Graves' hyperthyroidism and ophthalmopathy. TCRdb passed the multiplex PCR reads through MiXCR, listing each CDR3 protein once. The table has around 570,000 distinct CDR3 sequences, roughly 21% seen once; the top ten hold less than 55%. Sequenced input: blood. These TCRs come from a man in his forties with Graves' ophthalmopathy. CDR3s include the opening cysteine and the closing phenylalanine or tryptophan. The D gene is left open where the match is weak. Only some rows state a clone size, as once, few, many or a class for expanded clones.

j_call d_call v_call clone_size cdr3_nt cdr3_aa
TRBJ1-2 TRBD1 TRBV6-1 - TGTGCCAGCAGTCAACGGACAGGAAACGGCTACACCTTC CASSQRTGNGYTF
TRBJ2-7 TRBD2 TRBV20-1 - TGCAGTGCTAGAGATAGGGCGGGAGGGCCCTACGAGCAGTACTTC CSARDRAGGPYEQYF
TRBJ1-1 - TRBV19 - TGTGCCAGTAGTACTCGGACTGAAGCTCTGAACACTGAAGCTTTCTTT CASSTRTEALNTEAFF
TRBJ1-2 - TRBV6-1 - TGTGCCAGCAGCCCAACAAGAGGGGCCACACCCCATGGCTACACCTTC CASSPTRGATPHGYTF
TRBJ2-1 - TRBV7-9 - TGTGCCAGCAGCTTAGGGGCGCGGACCGAGCAGTTCTTC CASSLGARTEQFF
TRBJ2-3 - TRBV4-1 - TGCGCCAGCAGCCAGTTCTACCTACGCGTAGACACGCAGTATTTT CASSQFYLRVDTQYF
TRBJ2-7 - TRBV6-1 many TGTGCCAGCAGTTCCCTCGGGAGAGGTGGGGACTACGAGCAGTACTTC CASSSLGRGGDYEQYF
TRBJ1-3 - TRBV5-1 - TGCGCCAGCAGCTTGGACGGCCCCTCTGGAAACACCATATATTTT CASSLDGPSGNTIYF
TRBJ2-7 - TRBV28 many TGTGCCAGCAGTTTTGAGGCCTACGAGCAGTACTTC CASSFEAYEQYF
TRBJ2-5 TRBD2 TRBV4-1 - TGCGCCAGCAGCCTCAACCCGGGGGGGAGCAATTTAAAGACCCAGTACTTC CASSLNPGGSNLKTQYF
TRBJ1-2 TRBD1 TRBV3-1 few TGTGCCAGCAGCCGGGGACAGGGTGGTAACTATGGCTACACCTTC CASSRGQGGNYGYTF
TRBJ2-1 - TRBV25-1 - TGTGCCAGCACCCCTTCCGGGAGAGGTGAGCAGTTCTTC CASTPSGRGEQFF
TRBJ1-2 - TRBV19 many TGTGCCAGTAGTACCGTTGTAGGGGCAGACTATGGCTACACCTTC CASSTVVGADYGYTF
TRBJ2-5 - TRBV12-3/TRBV12-4 many TGTGCCAGCAGTCCGAGACTTTTCGGGGGGCCCGAGACCCAGTACTTC CASSPRLFGGPETQYF
TRBJ2-1 TRBD1 TRBV5-1 few TGCGCCAGCAGCGCGGCATTGGGACAGTCGTCGCAGTTCTTC CASSAALGQSSQFF
TRBJ1-2 - TRBV3-1 - TGTGCCAGCAGCTCAATCGTCAGGCAGGGCTATGGCTACACCTTC CASSSIVRQGYGYTF
TRBJ1-1 - TRBV3-1 many TGTGCCAGCAGCCAAGTGCCGTGGGCGGCTGAAGCTTTCTTT CASSQVPWAAEAFF
TRBJ2-5 TRBD2 TRBV5-5 - TGTGCCAGCAGCTTGCAAGGGGCGGGGGTGGAGACCCAGTACTTC CASSLQGAGVETQYF
TRBJ1-1 TRBD1 TRBV12-3/TRBV12-4 few TGTGCCAGCAGTTTAGCGCTGGGGACAGGGGGCGCGGAAAGTGAAGCTTTCTTT CASSLALGTGGAESEAFF
TRBJ1-1 TRBD1 TRBV29-1 - TGCAGCGTTGAGGGGACAGGTTGGGGCACTGAAGCTTTCTTT CSVEGTGWGTEAFF
TRBJ1-1 TRBD1 TRBV19 few TGTGCCAGTAGTACGGGCCCTGGACAGGTGAACACTGAAGCTTTCTTT CASSTGPGQVNTEAFF
TRBJ1-2 - TRBV2 - TGTGCCAGCAGCGCGACACTACTTTTAGCTAACTATGGCTACACCTTC CASSATLLLANYGYTF
TRBJ2-1 - TRBV19 - TGTGCCAGTAGTATTAACGCCGTCAATGAGCAGTTCTTC CASSINAVNEQFF
TRBJ2-7 - TRBV15 - TGTGCCACCAGCAGAGATGACGGCGAGCAGTACTTC CATSRDDGEQYF
TRBJ1-1 - TRBV5-1 - TGCGCCAGCATCCCCGGAGGACGGGAGAACACTGAAGCTTTCTTT CASIPGGRENTEAFF
TRBJ1-6 TRBD1 TRBV10-3 - TGTGCCATCAGGACAGGGACCAATTCACCCCTCCACTTT CAIRTGTNSPLHF
TRBJ1-1 TRBD1 TRBV28 few TGTGCCAGCAGTTTGGTAGGGACAGGGCGTACTGAAGCTTTCTTT CASSLVGTGRTEAFF
TRBJ2-1 TRBD2 TRBV12-5 - TGTGCTGGGGCGGTGGCGGGGGTTGGCAATGAGCAGTTCTTC CAGAVAGVGNEQFF
TRBJ2-3 TRBD1 TRBV5-1 many TGCGCCAGCAGCTACGGGACAGGCACAGATACGCAGTATTTT CASSYGTGTDTQYF
TRBJ1-1 - TRBV7-2 few TGTGCCAGCAGCTCCCGACAGGACCTTCGAGCTTTCTTT CASSSRQDLRAFF
TRBJ2-7 - TRBV6-6 few TGTGCCAGCAGTTCCTCTATCTATCGGAGAATCGTGAGCTCCTACGAGCAGTACTTC CASSSSIYRRIVSSYEQYF